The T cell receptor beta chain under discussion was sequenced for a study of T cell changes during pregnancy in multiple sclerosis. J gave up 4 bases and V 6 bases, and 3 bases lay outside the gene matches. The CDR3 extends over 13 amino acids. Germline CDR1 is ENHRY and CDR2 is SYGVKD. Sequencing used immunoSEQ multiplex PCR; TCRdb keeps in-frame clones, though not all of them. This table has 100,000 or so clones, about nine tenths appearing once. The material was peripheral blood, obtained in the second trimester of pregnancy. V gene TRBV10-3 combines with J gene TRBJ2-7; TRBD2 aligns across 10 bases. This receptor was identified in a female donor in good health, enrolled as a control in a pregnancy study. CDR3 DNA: TGTGCCATCAGAACTAGCGGGGTGTACGAGCAGTACTTC. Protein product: CAIRTSGVYEQYF.